These 15 T cell receptor beta chains were all obtained from the same sample, sequenced in a study of cytomegalovirus exposure and HLA in healthy donors. A multiplex PCR was run with 60 Vbeta primers and 13 Jbeta primers. Some clones are missing from TCRdb's copy, which holds only in-frame ones; the method was immunoSEQ multiplex PCR. This sample's clone table lists approximately 150,000 clones. Sequencing used PBMCs. The receptors here all came from a woman aged 18 to 35 in good health and CMV-seronegative.

The chain joins TRBV4-3 to TRBJ2-5, with TRBD2 matching over 7 bases. V lost 0 bases to trimming and J lost 5 bases; unmatched junction nucleotides: 15. The CDR3 loop spans 18 amino acids. Germline-derived CDR1 and CDR2 are LGHNA and YSLEER. For the CDR3, the DNA is TGCGCCAGCAGCCAAGATCCCTGGGCGAGCGGGGACGGCGAGACCCAGTACTTC. This translates into CASSQDPWASGDGETQYF.

CDR3: CASTGDSRAAFF. The CDR3 DNA sequence: TGTGCCAGTACCGGGGACAGCCGGGCAGCTTTCTTT. This sequence joins TRBV19 and TRBJ1-1; 7 nucleotides align to TRBD1. This CDR3 is built from 12 residues. Germline CDR1 LNHDA, CDR2 SQIVND (reference sequence). J gave up 10 bases and V 7 bases, and 9 bases lay outside the gene matches.

The chain combines TRBV4-1 with TRBJ2-3, with D maybe TRBD1 (5 bases). The V gene's germline CDR1 is MGHRA and CDR2 YSYEKL. CDR3 size: 15 residues. V lost 4 bases, J lost 2 bases, and 13 bases lay in between. CDR3: CASSLLGAYTDTQYF. The CDR3 bases are TGCGCCAGCAGCCTCCTAGGGGCTTACACAGATACGCAGTATTTT.

The V and J genes are TRBV5-4 and TRBJ1-2; 8 bases align to TRBD1. The CDR3 totals 15 residues. CDR1 is SGHNT, CDR2 YYREEE, per germline (reference sequence). The V gene end was trimmed by 0 bases and the J gene end by 4 bases; junction bases not matched to a gene: 5. CDR3 coding DNA: TGTGCCAGCAGCTTGGCCACAGGGGGTACCTATGGCTACACCTTC. It codes for CASSLATGGTYGYTF.

This rearrangement joins TRBV2 to TRBJ2-3, with 9 bases that match TRBD2. The CDR3 has 16 amino acids. Germline-derived CDR1 and CDR2 are SNHLY and FYNNEI. The V gene end was trimmed by 2 bases and the J gene end by 2 bases; junction bases not matched to a gene: 5. As DNA, the CDR3 is TGTGCCAGCAGTGAACAGACTAGCGGCTACACAGATACGCAGTATTTT. This gives the protein CASSEQTSGYTDTQYF.

The V gene is TRBV30, the J gene TRBJ2-1, with a weak D call TRBD1 (5 bases). In germline, CDR1 is GTSNPN, CDR2 SVGIG (reference sequence). Trimming took 1 base from V and 2 from J, leaving 9 bases between them. This CDR3 contains 14 residues. The CDR3 DNA reads TGTGCCTGGAGTGGTGACAGCGCCTACAATGAGCAGTTCTTC. It specifies CAWSGDSAYNEQFF.

The chain carries TRBV30 and TRBJ2-1; 12 bases are shared with TRBD2. V shed 1 base and J 4 bases; nucleotides not matched to a gene: 8. The V gene's germline CDR1 is GTSNPN and CDR2 SVGIG (reference sequence). The CDR3 runs 17 residues. CDR3 loop: CAWSARLAGDQYNEQFF. CDR3 in DNA: TGTGCCTGGAGTGCCCGACTAGCGGGAGATCAATACAATGAGCAGTTCTTC.

V and J are TRBV27 and TRBJ2-3; unclear D gene. Trimming stripped 6 bases from V and 4 bases from J, with 20 bases between. The CDR3 sequence is 16 residues long. Germline V gene data show CDR1 as MNHEY and CDR2 as SMNVEV (reference sequence). The CDR3 sequence is CASSGPQSRFSDTQYF. The CDR3 DNA sequence: TGTGCCAGCAGCGGCCCCCAGTCTAGGTTCTCAGATACGCAGTATTTT.

This chain uses TRBV5-6 with TRBJ2-3, with 9 bases that match TRBD1. The trim removed 3 bases at V and 6 bases at J, leaving 5 bases unmatched. CDR3 length: 14 residues. The germline V gene has CDR1 SGHDT and CDR2 YYEEEE. CDR3 nucleotides: TGTGCCAGCAGCTATGGACAGGGGAGGGATACGCAGTATTTT. Amino acids: CASSYGQGRDTQYF.

The chain is built from TRBV6-4 and TRBJ2-7, with TRBD1 identical over 7 bases. Germline trimming cut 7 bases from V and 0 bases from J; bases unmatched to any gene: 3. Germline CDR1 reads MRHNA; CDR2 reads SNTAGT. The CDR3 runs 13 residues. CDR3 protein: CASIGDSSYEQYV. As DNA, the CDR3 is TGTGCCAGCATTGGGGACAGCTCCTACGAGCAGTACGTC.

This rearrangement joins TRBV5-4 to TRBJ1-2; 11 bases line up with TRBD1. The CDR3 spans 18 residues. With 3 bases clipped from V and 5 bases from J, the junction kept 15 bases outside the gene matches. Per germline, CDR1 SGHNT and CDR2 YYREEE (reference sequence). CDR3 residues: CASSSGRPEDRGRYGYTF. Written as DNA, the CDR3 is TGTGCCAGCAGCTCCGGTCGCCCCGAGGACAGGGGGCGATATGGCTACACCTTC.

The rearrangement uses TRBV4-1 and TRBJ2-1, with D possibly being TRBD2 (6 bases). The CDR3 totals 14 residues. With 5 bases removed from V and 8 bases from J, the gap between germline ends came to 16 bases. Germline CDR1 and CDR2: MGHRA and YSYEKL. CDR3 DNA sequence: TGCGCCAGCAGCGGGGCTAGCGTGGCCCATGAGCAGTTCTTC. Its translation is CASSGASVAHEQFF.

The chain has TRBV11-2 and TRBJ1-1, with TRBD1 matching 11 bases. CDR3 length equals 15 residues. Germline assignment: CDR1 SGHAT and CDR2 FQNNGV. J gave up 5 bases and V 5 bases, and 7 bases lay outside the gene matches. The CDR3 nucleotides are TGTGCCAGCAGCCAAGGACAGGGGGCGCTTACTGAAGCTTTCTTT. Encoded protein: CASSQGQGALTEAFF. Variable domain in full (rest from reference TRBV11-2 and TRBJ1-1): EAGVAQSPRYKIIEKRQSVAFWCNPISGHATLYWYQQILGQGPKLLIQFQNNGVVDDSQLPKDRFSAERLKGVDSTLKIQPAKLEDSAVYLCASSQGQGALTEAFFGQGTRLTVV.

This chain links TRBV6-1 with TRBJ1-1; the match to TRBD1 covers 8 bases. The CDR3 is 15 residues long. Per germline, CDR1 MNHNS and CDR2 SASEGT. The ends lost 7 bases at V and 3 bases at J; junction bases unmatched: 10. In DNA, the CDR3 is TGTGCCAGCACTAAAGCAGGGGGCGAGTACACTGAAGCTTTCTTT. Translated, it gives CASTKAGGEYTEAFF.

The V call is TRBV7-6, the J call TRBJ2-7; 14 nucleotides match TRBD2. The CDR3 totals 15 residues. The V gene end was trimmed by 5 bases and the J gene end by 6 bases; junction bases not matched to a gene: 6. Germline lookup yields CDR1 SGHVS and CDR2 FNYEAQ. Here the CDR3 DNA reads TGTGCCAGCAGCCCCGGGACTAGCGGGAGTTTCGAGCAGTACTTC. Translated, it gives CASSPGTSGSFEQYF.